Each of the 3 T cell receptor beta chains below was sequenced from the same sample in a study of T cell responses to AZD1222 COVID-19 vaccine. TCRdb's copy holds only in-frame clones and misses some; the assay was immunoSEQ multiplex PCR. The data contain 150,000 to 200,000 clones, more than 75% of them singletons. Specimen: peripheral blood, collected on day 0 of MenACWY control vaccination. The receptors come from an adult in good health.

CDR3 amino acids: CASSLRSGEQFF. CDR3 coding DNA: TGTGCCAGCAGTTTAAGGTCGGGAGAGCAGTTCTTC. The chain links TRBV28 to TRBJ2-1; D may be TRBD2 (5 bases). This CDR3 contains 12 residues. Germline CDR1 reads MDHEN; CDR2 reads SYDVKM. The V and J ends lost 2 bases and 10 bases respectively, with 9 bases between them.

The chain uses TRBV2 and TRBJ1-4; D gene unclear. The germline gives CDR1 SNHLY, CDR2 FYNNEI. V dropped 3 bases and J dropped 4 bases, with 9 bases sitting between them. The CDR3 totals 14 residues. The CDR3 loop is CASSDLRFNEKLFF. CDR3 nucleotide sequence: TGTGCCAGCAGTGATTTGAGGTTTAATGAAAAACTGTTTTTT.

The chain carries TRBV5-1 and TRBJ2-3, with D perhaps matching TRBD1 (6 bases). V gave up 8 bases and J gave up 4 bases, with 23 bases separating them. This CDR3 region has 16 residues. Germline V lookup: CDR1 SGHRS, CDR2 YFSETQ. CDR3 in DNA: TGCGCCAGTCAGGCAAGTTCAGGGGTGGGCGCAGATACGCAGTATTTT. Translated: CASQASSGVGADTQYF.